Listed below are T cell receptor beta chains from one sample, sequenced in a study of shared clonotypes between healthy human individuals. Sequencing used immunoSEQ multiplex PCR; TCRdb keeps in-frame clones, though not all of them. The sample contains hundreds of thousands of clones, roughly 96% of which appear only once. The sample was naive CD8+ T cells sorted from blood. The origin of the receptors is a woman aged 25 to 39 in good health. The CDR3 runs from the conserved cysteine through the conserved F or W. The order of the fields is D gene, V gene, J gene, clone size, CDR3 protein, CDR3 DNA. A D gene is named only where the DNA matches it firmly. Where a row states a size, it is once, few, many or the class of an expanded clone; other rows omit it.

-	TRBV4-1	TRBJ1-1	-	CASSNRKGSGSFF	TGCGCCAGCAGCAACCGAAAAGGGTCTGGCTCTTTCTTT
-	TRBV7-9	TRBJ2-1	once	CASSPLSDEQFF	TGTGCCAGCAGCCCCCTAAGCGATGAGCAGTTCTTC
-	TRBV11-2	TRBJ1-5	-	CASSLSGDSNQPQHF	TGTGCCAGCAGCTTATCAGGGGATAGCAATCAGCCCCAGCATTTT
-	TRBV2	TRBJ2-5	few	CATLRGNGITKTQYF	TGTGCCACCCTGAGAGGGAATGGGATTACGAAGACCCAGTACTTC
TRBD1	TRBV4-1	TRBJ2-5	-	CASSQVRGRETQYF	TGCGCCAGCAGCCAAGTCAGGGGGCGAGAGACCCAGTACTTC
-	TRBV27	TRBJ2-7	-	CASSLSPGLPKDEQYF	TGTGCCAGCAGTTTATCCCCCGGACTCCCTAAGGACGAGCAGTACTTC
TRBD1	TRBV15	TRBJ2-5	-	CATSTTGRETQYF	TGTGCCACCAGCACGACAGGGAGAGAGACCCAGTACTTC
TRBD2	TRBV7-2	TRBJ2-5	-	CASSRAPGLAGEEQYF	TGTGCCAGCAGCCGCGCCCCGGGACTAGCGGGCGAGGAGCAGTACTTC
TRBD2	TRBV28	TRBJ2-5	-	CASSSPHGSGVQETQYF	TGTGCCAGCAGTTCCCCCCATGGTAGCGGGGTCCAAGAGACCCAGTACTTC
TRBD1	TRBV28	TRBJ2-7	-	CASSTGAEQYF	TGTGCCAGCAGTACAGGGGCCGAGCAGTACTTC
-	TRBV28	TRBJ2-7	-	CASTIGVEPSSYEQYF	TGTGCCAGCACCATAGGGGTGGAACCTAGCTCCTACGAGCAGTACTTC
-	TRBV19	TRBJ2-1	-	CASSIGQTTHNEQFF	TGTGCCAGTAGTATCGGTCAGACCACCCACAATGAGCAGTTCTTC
-	TRBV28	TRBJ2-1	-	CASSPGQYNEQFF	TGTGCCAGCAGTCCCGGACAGTACAATGAGCAGTTCTTC
TRBD1	TRBV6-1	TRBJ2-2	-	CASSAPFRDRERANTGELFF	TGTGCCAGCAGTGCCCCTTTCCGGGACAGGGAGAGAGCGAACACCGGGGAGCTGTTTTTT
-	TRBV7-9	TRBJ2-1	-	CASTLRSSSPNNEQFF	TGTGCCAGCACCTTAAGGAGTTCCTCCCCTAACAATGAGCAGTTCTTC
-	TRBV19	TRBJ2-3	-	CASSIFVGVSRDTQYF	TGTGCCAGTAGTATCTTTGTGGGAGTATCCCGAGATACGCAGTATTTT
-	TRBV11-3	TRBJ2-7	-	CASSPGVSYEQYF	TGTGCCAGCAGCCCAGGAGTCTCGTACGAGCAGTACTTC
TRBD2	TRBV9	TRBJ2-1	-	CASSPRLAGINNEQFF	TGTGCCAGCAGCCCAAGACTAGCGGGCATCAACAATGAGCAGTTCTTC
TRBD1	TRBV2	TRBJ1-4	-	CASSRDQGADPNEKLFF	TGTGCCAGCAGCCGAGATCAGGGGGCCGATCCTAATGAAAAACTGTTTTTT
TRBD2	TRBV5-1	TRBJ2-5	-	CASSRGRGPQETQYF	TGCGCCAGCAGCCGGGGGAGGGGTCCCCAAGAGACCCAGTACTTC
-	TRBV30	TRBJ2-1	once	CAWTLSGMDNEQFF	TGTGCCTGGACCCTGTCGGGAATGGACAATGAGCAGTTCTTC
TRBD2	TRBV28	TRBJ2-7	-	CASSGGGSRTYEQYF	TGTGCCAGCAGTGGGGGGGGGTCCCGAACCTACGAGCAGTACTTC
-	TRBV9	TRBJ2-7	-	CASSVAHGGYEQYF	TGTGCCAGCAGCGTAGCCCATGGGGGCTACGAGCAGTACTTC
-	TRBV9	TRBJ2-1	once	CASGEASASYNEQFF	TGTGCCAGCGGAGAGGCTAGCGCGTCCTACAATGAGCAGTTCTTC
-	TRBV19	TRBJ1-5	-	CASSIPNQPQHF	TGTGCCAGTAGTATTCCCAATCAGCCCCAGCATTTT
-	TRBV7-8	TRBJ1-2	-	CASSPSGYVLDGYTF	TGTGCCAGCAGCCCCAGTGGGTACGTGCTGGATGGCTACACCTTC
TRBD1	TRBV27	TRBJ2-7	-	CASSSSSGTVTYEQYF	TGTGCCAGCAGTTCCTCTTCCGGGACAGTAACCTACGAGCAGTACTTC
-	TRBV19	TRBJ2-1	-	CASSIVPGTLGDEQFF	TGTGCCAGTAGTATAGTTCCAGGGACCCTCGGGGATGAGCAGTTCTTC
-	TRBV27	TRBJ2-3	-	CASSLLLPDTQYF	TGTGCCAGCAGTTTACTGCTGCCAGATACGCAGTATTTT
TRBD2	TRBV12-5	TRBJ2-7	once	CASGLSTGTIFYEQYF	TGTGCTAGTGGTTTGTCAACCGGGACTATTTTCTACGAGCAGTACTTC
-	TRBV5-5	TRBJ2-5	-	CASRTQQGTQYF	TGTGCCAGCAGGACCCAACAGGGCACCCAGTACTTC
TRBD2	TRBV2	TRBJ2-1	-	CASSNEKAGARNEQFF	TGTGCCAGCAGTAACGAGAAAGCGGGAGCGAGGAATGAGCAGTTCTTC
-	TRBV19	TRBJ2-5	-	CASSRYNVRGETQYF	TGTGCCAGTAGTAGGTATAATGTGCGGGGAGAGACCCAGTACTTC
TRBD1	TRBV27	TRBJ2-3	-	CASNYHQGASTDTQYF	TGTGCCAGCAATTACCATCAGGGGGCAAGCACAGATACGCAGTATTTT
-	TRBV5-4	TRBJ2-5	-	CASSTDGSGPNGETQYF	TGTGCCAGCAGCACCGACGGCAGCGGACCGAACGGAGAGACCCAGTACTTC
-	TRBV6-6	TRBJ2-3	-	CASSYGEDTQYF	TGTGCCAGCAGCTATGGGGAAGATACGCAGTATTTT
TRBD2	TRBV6-6	TRBJ2-1	-	CASVIGGLAGYNEQFF	TGTGCCAGCGTCATCGGTGGACTAGCAGGCTACAATGAGCAGTTCTTC
-	TRBV28	TRBJ2-7	-	CASSLGAGSSYEQYF	TGTGCCAGCAGTTTAGGGGCAGGGAGCTCCTACGAGCAGTACTTC
TRBD1	TRBV6-6	TRBJ1-1	-	CASSYVAGGGTEAFF	TGTGCCAGCAGTTACGTGGCAGGGGGTGGCACTGAAGCTTTCTTT
TRBD2	TRBV5-6	TRBJ2-1	-	CASSLGLAGGVHEDEQFF	TGTGCCAGCAGCTTGGGACTAGCGGGAGGAGTCCACGAGGATGAGCAGTTCTTC
TRBD1	TRBV27	TRBJ2-3	once	CASSSTGGGIDTQYF	TGTGCCAGCAGTTCGACAGGGGGGGGGATAGATACGCAGTATTTT
-	TRBV9	TRBJ2-7	-	CASSPGGEQYF	TGTGCCAGCAGCCCTGGGGGGGAGCAGTACTTC
-	TRBV19	TRBJ2-2	-	CASSFGKDTGELFF	TGTGCCAGTAGTTTCGGCAAGGACACCGGGGAGCTGTTTTTT
-	TRBV28	TRBJ2-1	-	CASSLVDEQFF	TGTGCCAGCAGTTTGGTGGATGAGCAGTTCTTC
TRBD1	TRBV5-1	TRBJ2-7	-	CASSQGTGGYEQYF	TGCGCCAGCAGCCAAGGGACAGGGGGCTACGAGCAGTACTTC
-	TRBV19	TRBJ2-1	-	CASSVTTITYNEQFF	TGTGCCAGTAGTGTCACGACTATTACCTACAATGAGCAGTTCTTC
-	TRBV19	TRBJ2-7	-	CASRTAGTYEQYF	TGTGCCAGTAGAACGGCAGGGACCTACGAGCAGTACTTC
-	TRBV7-6	TRBJ1-1	once	CASSSEGVTEAFF	TGTGCCAGCAGCTCGGAAGGGGTTACTGAAGCTTTCTTT
TRBD2	TRBV13	TRBJ2-7	-	CASSMRLAGGSYEQYF	TGTGCCAGCAGCATGAGACTAGCGGGAGGTTCGTACGAGCAGTACTTC
TRBD2	TRBV9	TRBJ2-1	-	CASSVAIVTSGILPDEQFF	TGTGCCAGCAGCGTAGCCATAGTGACTAGCGGGATTCTCCCAGATGAGCAGTTCTTC
TRBD2	TRBV11-2	TRBJ2-1	-	CASSLGFRSGSGHEQFF	TGTGCCAGCAGCTTAGGTTTTAGAAGCGGGAGCGGCCATGAGCAGTTCTTC
-	TRBV29-1	TRBJ1-1	once	CSVGLRDFNTEAFF	TGCAGCGTTGGGCTGCGGGATTTTAACACTGAAGCTTTCTTT
-	TRBV30	TRBJ1-5	-	CAWSATGFNQPQHF	TGTGCCTGGAGTGCGACAGGATTCAATCAGCCCCAGCATTTT
TRBD1	TRBV19	TRBJ2-1	-	CASSTRQGGYNEQFF	TGTGCCAGTAGTACACGACAGGGGGGCTACAATGAGCAGTTCTTC
TRBD1	TRBV7-8	TRBJ2-7	-	CASSFTGTGQYEQYF	TGTGCCAGCAGCTTTACCGGGACAGGGCAGTACGAGCAGTACTTC
-	TRBV9	TRBJ2-5	-	CASSPGVGFPTKETQYF	TGTGCCAGCAGCCCAGGAGTGGGGTTTCCGACCAAAGAGACCCAGTACTTC
-	TRBV2	TRBJ2-7	once	CASSSPGTEPYEQYF	TGTGCCAGCAGTTCCCCCGGGACCGAGCCCTACGAGCAGTACTTC